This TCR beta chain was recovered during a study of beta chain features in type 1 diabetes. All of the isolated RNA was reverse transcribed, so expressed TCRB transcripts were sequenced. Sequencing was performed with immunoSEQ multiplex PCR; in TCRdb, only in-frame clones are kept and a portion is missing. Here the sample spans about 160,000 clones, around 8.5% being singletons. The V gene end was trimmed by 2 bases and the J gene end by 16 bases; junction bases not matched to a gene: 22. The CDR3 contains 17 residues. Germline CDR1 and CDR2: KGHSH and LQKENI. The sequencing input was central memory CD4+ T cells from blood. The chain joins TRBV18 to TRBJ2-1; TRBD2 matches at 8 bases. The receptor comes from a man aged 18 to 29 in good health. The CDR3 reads CASSPGTVAGGHGIRFF. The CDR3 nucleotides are TGTGCCAGCTCACCAGGGACTGTGGCGGGGGGCCACGGGATCCGCTTCTTC.